The 13 T cell receptor beta chains presented below share a single source sample, sequenced in a study of response to subunit inactivated influenza vaccine. TCRdb used MiXCR to reprocess the RT-PCR reads, holding one entry per CDR3 protein. Here the sample spans about 190,000 distinct CDR3 sequences, around 14% being singletons. The sample consisted of CD8+ T cells sorted from PBMCs, taken about 5 days after vaccination. The receptors stem from a man aged 50-60 years who received an inactivated influenza vaccine.

The chain carries TRBV5-5 and TRBJ1-2; D is unresolved. Germline V gene sequence: CDR1 SGHKS, CDR2 YYEKEE (reference sequence). The CDR3 has 14 amino acids. V was shortened by 6 bases and J by 0 bases, with 12 bases between the two germline ends. CDR3 nucleotide sequence: TGTGCCAGCACCCGTCGACGGCCTAACTATGGCTACACCTTC. Its protein product is CASTRRRPNYGYTF.

This clonotype was found a few times. The CDR3 DNA follows: TGTGCCAGCAGCCAAACCGAAAGGCCCGGGGAGCTGTTTTTT. Its protein product is CASSQTERPGELFF. This chain links TRBV7-6 with TRBJ2-2; D gene unclear. Germline-derived CDR1 and CDR2 are SGHVS and FNYEAQ. Trimming stripped 5 bases from V and 6 bases from J, with 13 bases between. CDR3 length: 14 amino acids.

This clonotype showed up many times. V is TRBV5-5 and J is TRBJ2-7; tentatively, D is TRBD1 (5 bases). This CDR3 comprises 15 residues. The germline V and J ends were trimmed by 6 bases and 4 bases, with 20 bases remaining between them. Per the germline V gene, CDR1 is SGHKS and CDR2 is YYEKEE (reference sequence). CDR3 sequence (DNA): TGTGCCAGCACCTTAATTAGGGGCCCTAGATACGAGCAGTACTTC. It is translated as CASTLIRGPRYEQYF.

Ten or more counts support this clonotype. At one of its ends the junction is not consistent with the germline gene, which may arise from a read error. V is TRBV29-1 and J is TRBJ2-7; TRBD2 matches at 11 bases. Germline CDR1 reads SQVTM; CDR2 reads ANQGSEA. This CDR3 spans 12 amino acids. The CDR3 region is CSVPGLADDQYF. In DNA, the CDR3 is TGCAGCGTCCCGGGACTAGCGGACGACCAGTACTTC.

The chain couples TRBV6-2 or TRBV6-3 to TRBJ2-7; a possible D gene is TRBD1 (6 bases). CDR1 and CDR2 (germline): MNHEY, SVGEGT. V was shortened by 11 bases and J by 4 bases, with 15 bases between the two germline ends. CDR3 size: 12 residues. The CDR3 reads CAVLGQRYEQYF. The CDR3 nucleotides read TGTGCCGTTCTCGGACAGCGATACGAGCAGTACTTC.

The CDR3 DNA follows: TGTGCCAGCACATCTAATTCAACAGGGATTGAGGCCAAAAACATTCAGTACTTC. Protein product: CASTSNSTGIEAKNIQYF. The chain has TRBV7-3 and TRBJ2-4, with D maybe TRBD1 (6 bases). CDR1 is SGHTA, CDR2 FQGTGA, per germline. V was clipped by 7 bases and J by 1 base, with 23 bases between them. This CDR3 is 18 amino acids long.

This chain connects TRBV20-1 to TRBJ1-1; D is unclear. This CDR3 spans 13 amino acids. The germline V and J ends were trimmed by 0 bases and 5 bases, with 10 bases remaining between them. Germline lookup yields CDR1 DFQATT and CDR2 SNEGSKA (reference sequence). The DNA for the CDR3 is TGCAGTGCTAGAGAGGGTGCTTGGACTGAAGCTTTCTTT. Translation gives CSAREGAWTEAFF.

The V gene is TRBV5-1, the J gene TRBJ1-2; D is undetermined. The germline gives CDR1 SGHRS, CDR2 YFSETQ. The V end lost 0 bases, the J end lost 5 bases, and 8 bases lay between the germline ends. CDR3 length: 13 residues. Here the CDR3 reads CASSLESGYGYTF. CDR3 bases: TGCGCCAGCAGCTTGGAATCGGGATATGGCTACACCTTC.

This clonotype showed up many times. This chain uses TRBV12-3 or TRBV12-4 with TRBJ1-2, with D possibly TRBD1 on 6 matching bases. The germline V and J ends were trimmed by 4 bases and 4 bases, with 10 bases remaining between them. CDR3 length: 13 residues. CDR3 in amino acids: CASSYPGVYGYTF. As DNA, the CDR3 is TGTGCCAGCAGTTACCCAGGGGTCTATGGCTACACCTTC.

This clonotype was recorded once. A much larger clone sits a single nucleotide away, making a read error possible. V and J are TRBV29-1 and TRBJ2-1; 8 bases map to TRBD2. V was pared by 8 bases and J by 8 bases, with 20 bases of the junction left unmatched. This CDR3 spans 16 amino acids. Germline CDR1 and CDR2: SQVTM and ANQGSEA. The CDR3 loop is CSSWRRNGRGVDEQFF. Here the CDR3 DNA reads TGCAGCTCCTGGCGTCGAAACGGGAGGGGGGTCGATGAGCAGTTCTTC.

J is TRBJ2-1 and V is TRBV6-2 or TRBV6-3; 8 bases line up with TRBD1. Trimming removed 6 bases from V and 3 bases from J; junction bases left unmatched: 13. The CDR3 has 17 residues. Germline V CDR1 and CDR2: MNHEY, SVGEGT. The CDR3 bases are TGTGCCAGCAGGCTTGGGACAGGACCCCTGCACTACAATGAGCAGTTCTTC. This codes for CASRLGTGPLHYNEQFF.

Only a few counts were recorded for this clonotype. This chain joins TRBV7-2 and TRBJ2-3; D gene uncertain. Trimming took off 1 base at V and 0 bases at J, with 8 bases between the two ends. Germline V gene data show CDR1 as SGHTA and CDR2 as FQGNSA. The CDR3 is 15 residues long. As DNA, the CDR3 is TGTGCCAGCAGCTTAGAGGATTCGAGCACAGATACGCAGTATTTT. It codes for CASSLEDSSTDTQYF.

In its sample, this clonotype was seen a few times. The rearrangement joins TRBV5-6 to TRBJ1-6, with D perhaps matching TRBD1 (5 bases). CDR3 size: 16 residues. Trimming shortened V by 1 base and J by 0 bases, and 8 bases separated the two germline ends. Germline assignment: CDR1 SGHDT and CDR2 YYEEEE. CDR3 loop: CASSLMGHSYNSPLHF. The CDR3 coding sequence is TGTGCCAGCAGCTTGATGGGGCACTCCTATAATTCACCCCTCCACTTT.